Presented here are 13 T cell receptor beta chains from one specimen sequenced in a study of T cells in Graves' hyperthyroidism and ophthalmopathy. Amplification of TCR beta CDR3 regions was performed using RNA transcripts as template. A first-round RT-PCR of the TCR CDR3 used the HTBI primer set. MiXCR, applied by TCRdb to the multiplex PCR reads, yields one record per CDR3 protein. The repertoire holds about 270,000 distinct CDR3 sequences, with about 25% as singletons. Sequencing used blood. Receptor source: a woman between 40 and 55 years old with Graves' ophthalmopathy.

In its sample, this clonotype was seen many times. The rearrangement joins TRBV20-1 to TRBJ2-7, with 7 bases that match TRBD2. Germline CDR1 is DFQATT and CDR2 is SNEGSKA (reference sequence). The CDR3 consists of 12 residues. The J segment lost 4 bases and the V segment lost 6 bases, leaving 6 bases of the junction unmatched. CDR3 sequence reads: CSAGGSLYEQYF. CDR3 coding DNA: TGCAGTGCAGGCGGGAGTCTTTACGAGCAGTACTTC.

This clonotype appeared many times. The chain has TRBV6-1 and TRBJ2-5, with 7 bases identical to TRBD2. CDR3 length equals 14 residues. CDR1 and CDR2 from the germline V gene are MNHNS and SASEGT. V trimming: 4 bases; J trimming: 2 bases; junction bases outside the gene matches: 4. CDR3 sequence (DNA): TGTGCCAGCAGTGGGGGGGGGGATCAAGAGACCCAGTACTTC. This codes for CASSGGGDQETQYF.

The V and J genes are TRBV12-3 or TRBV12-4 and TRBJ2-2, with D possibly TRBD2 on 5 matching bases. This CDR3 contains 13 residues. Trimming took 2 bases from V and 6 from J, leaving 7 bases between them. The DNA for the CDR3 is TGTGCCAGCAGTTTAAGAGCGGCCGGGGAGCTGTTTTTT. This encodes CASSLRAAGELFF.

This clonotype was detected only a few times. The chain has TRBV12-3 or TRBV12-4 and TRBJ1-2, with 9 positions matching TRBD1. This CDR3 is 13 amino acids long. V lost 6 bases and J lost 8; bases outside the gene matches: 7. The DNA of the CDR3 is TGTGCCAGCAGCACCGGGACAGGGCAGGGCTACACCTTC. The encoded protein is CASSTGTGQGYTF.

This clonotype came up many times. The rearrangement joins TRBV5-1 to TRBJ2-7; 10 bases align to TRBD1. This CDR3 has 17 amino acids. Germline V gives CDR1 SGHRS, CDR2 YFSETQ. The V gene end was trimmed by 0 bases and the J gene end by 3 bases; junction bases not matched to a gene: 9. CDR3 sequence: CASSLVSMGQGHYEQYF. The CDR3 DNA sequence: TGCGCCAGCAGCTTGGTATCGATGGGACAGGGGCACTACGAGCAGTACTTC. Combining the CDR3 with reference TRBV5-1 and TRBJ2-7 gives the whole variable domain KAGVTQTPRYLIKTRGQQVTLSCSPISGHRSVSWYQQTPGQGLQFLFEYFSETQRNKGNFPGRFSGRQFSNSRSEMNVSTLELGDSALYLCASSLVSMGQGHYEQYFGPGTRLTVT.

This clonotype has ten or more counts. V is TRBV7-9 and J is TRBJ1-1; 8 nucleotides align to TRBD1. The J segment lost 1 base and the V segment lost 5 bases, leaving 12 bases of the junction unmatched. Germline CDR1 and CDR2: SEHNR and FQNEAQ (reference sequence). There are 17 residues in the CDR3. The DNA for the CDR3 is TGTGCCAGCAGCCCCGAAACAGGGGGATGGAGGAACACTGAAGCTTTCTTT. Protein: CASSPETGGWRNTEAFF. Full variable domain (remainder filled in from reference TRBV7-9 and TRBJ1-1): DTGVSQNPRHKITKRGQNVTFRCDPISEHNRLYWYRQTLGQGPEFLTYFQNEAQLEKSRLLSDRFSAERPKGSFSTLEIQRTEQGDSAMYLCASSPETGGWRNTEAFFGQGTRLTVV.

This clonotype was found many times. J is TRBJ2-7 and V is TRBV27; D is unclear. Trimming stripped 1 base from V and 0 bases from J, with 10 bases between. The germline gives CDR1 MNHEY, CDR2 SMNVEV (reference sequence). This CDR3 comprises 15 residues. The CDR3 sequence is CASSLYPTASYEQYF. Written as DNA, the CDR3 is TGTGCCAGCAGTTTATATCCAACGGCCTCCTACGAGCAGTACTTC.

This clonotype occurred many times. This chain uses TRBV3-1 with TRBJ2-7; either TRBD1 or TRBD2 may fit D (5 bases each). The CDR3 contains 14 residues. With 4 bases removed from V and 8 bases from J, the gap between germline ends came to 18 bases. Germline V gene lookup returns CDR1 LGHDT and CDR2 YNNKEL (reference sequence). CDR3 protein: CASSRGPADNQQYF. The CDR3 nucleotides are TGTGCCAGCAGCCGAGGGCCAGCGGACAACCAGCAGTACTTC.

The chain is built from TRBV11-2 and TRBJ2-7; D possibly corresponds to TRBD1 (5 bases). Germline V gene data show CDR1 as SGHAT and CDR2 as FQNNGV. CDR3 length: 15 residues. The V and J ends lost 5 bases and 5 bases respectively, with 19 bases between them. In nucleotides, the CDR3 is TGTGCCAGCAGCCCCCTCTTACAGGATTCGGACGAGCAGTACTTC. It codes for CASSPLLQDSDEQYF. Full variable domain (missing parts from reference TRBV11-2 and TRBJ2-7): EAGVAQSPRYKIIEKRQSVAFWCNPISGHATLYWYQQILGQGPKLLIQFQNNGVVDDSQLPKDRFSAERLKGVDSTLKIQPAKLEDSAVYLCASSPLLQDSDEQYFGPGTRLTVT.

The chain links TRBV12-5 to TRBJ2-7; the match to TRBD1 covers 9 bases. Per germline, CDR1 LGHNT and CDR2 FRNRAP. This CDR3 is 14 amino acids long. J lost 7 bases, V lost 1 base, and 5 bases had no gene match. CDR3 residues: CASGLGDRVSEQYF. CDR3 sequence (DNA): TGTGCTAGTGGTTTGGGGGACAGGGTTAGTGAGCAGTACTTC. Full variable domain (rest looked up from reference TRBV12-5 and TRBJ2-7): DARVTQTPRHKVTEMGQEVTMRCQPILGHNTVFWYRQTMMQGLELLAYFRNRAPLDDSGMPKDRFSAEMPDATLATLKIQPSEPRDSAVYFCASGLGDRVSEQYFGPGTRLTVT.

This clonotype was picked up many times. The V gene is TRBV3-1, the J gene TRBJ1-1; D call uncertain. This CDR3 contains 13 residues. Trimming took 1 base from V and 5 from J, leaving 8 bases between them. From germline, CDR1 is LGHDT and CDR2 YNNKEL (reference sequence). The CDR3 spells CASSQGHGTEAFF. The CDR3 DNA sequence: TGTGCCAGCAGCCAAGGGCATGGGACTGAAGCTTTCTTT.

This clonotype was observed once. The junction departs from germline at one end; a sequencing error may be responsible. CDR3 in DNA: TGCAGTGATACCTCAGGGGCTGAAGCTTGCTTT. It translates to CSDTSGAEACF. The genes are TRBV20-1 and TRBJ1-1; perhaps TRBD1 as D (6 bases). There are 11 residues in the CDR3. Germline lookup yields CDR1 DFQATT and CDR2 SNEGSKA (reference sequence).

This clonotype was observed at least ten times. Germline is not matched at one junction end, which may reflect a read error. The gene calls are TRBV4-1 and TRBJ2-7; D gene unclear. This CDR3 is 15 amino acids long. Germline loops: CDR1 MGHRA, CDR2 YSYEKL. CDR3: CASGQEVGTYYEQYF. As DNA, the CDR3 is TGCGCCAGCGGCCAAGAGGTTGGCACCTACTACGAGCAGTACTTC.